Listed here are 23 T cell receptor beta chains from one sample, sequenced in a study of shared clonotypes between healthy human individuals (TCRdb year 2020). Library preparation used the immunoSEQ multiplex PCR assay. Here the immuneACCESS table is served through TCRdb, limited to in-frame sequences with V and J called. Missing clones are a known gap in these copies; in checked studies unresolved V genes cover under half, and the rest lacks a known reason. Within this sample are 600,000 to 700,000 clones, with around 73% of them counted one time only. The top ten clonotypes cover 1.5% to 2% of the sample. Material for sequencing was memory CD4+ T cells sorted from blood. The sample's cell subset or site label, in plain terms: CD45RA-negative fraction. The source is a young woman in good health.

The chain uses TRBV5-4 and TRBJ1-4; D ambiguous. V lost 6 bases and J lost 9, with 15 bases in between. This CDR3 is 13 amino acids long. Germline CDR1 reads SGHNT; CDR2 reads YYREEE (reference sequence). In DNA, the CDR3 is TGTGCCAGCACCCCGGGGATAGGGCAAAAACTGTTTTTT. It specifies CASTPGIGQKLFF.

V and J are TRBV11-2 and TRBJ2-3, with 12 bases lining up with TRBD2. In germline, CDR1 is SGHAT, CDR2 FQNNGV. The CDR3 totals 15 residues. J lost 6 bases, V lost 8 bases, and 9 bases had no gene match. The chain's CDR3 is CASSGGLAGGDTQYF. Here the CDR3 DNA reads TGTGCCAGCTCTGGAGGGCTAGCGGGAGGGGATACGCAGTATTTT.

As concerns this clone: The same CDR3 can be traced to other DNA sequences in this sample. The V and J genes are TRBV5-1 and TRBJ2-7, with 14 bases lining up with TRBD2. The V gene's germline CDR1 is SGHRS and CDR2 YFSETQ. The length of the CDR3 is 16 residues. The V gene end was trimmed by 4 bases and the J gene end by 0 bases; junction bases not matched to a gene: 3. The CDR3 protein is CASSRGTSGGSYEQYF. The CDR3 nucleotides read TGCGCCAGCAGCCGAGGGACTAGCGGGGGCTCCTACGAGCAGTACTTC.

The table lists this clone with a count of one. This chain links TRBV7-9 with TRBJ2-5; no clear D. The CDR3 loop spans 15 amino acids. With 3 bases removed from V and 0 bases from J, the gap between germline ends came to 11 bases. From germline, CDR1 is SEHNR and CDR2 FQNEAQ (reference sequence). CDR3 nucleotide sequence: TGTGCCAGCAGCTTCGTACAGACGTACCAAGAGACCCAGTACTTC. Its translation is CASSFVQTYQETQYF.

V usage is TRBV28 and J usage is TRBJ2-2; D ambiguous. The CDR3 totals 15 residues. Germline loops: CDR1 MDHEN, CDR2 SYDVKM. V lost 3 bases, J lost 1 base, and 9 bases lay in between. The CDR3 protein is CASSFRQMNTGELFF. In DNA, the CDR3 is TGTGCCAGCAGTTTTCGGCAGATGAACACCGGGGAGCTGTTTTTT.

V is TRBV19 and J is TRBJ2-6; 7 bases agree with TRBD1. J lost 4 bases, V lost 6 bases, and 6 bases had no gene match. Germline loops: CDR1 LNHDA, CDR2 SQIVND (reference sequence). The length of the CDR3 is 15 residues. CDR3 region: CASSPGGSGANVLTF. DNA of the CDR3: TGTGCCAGTAGCCCAGGGGGTTCGGGGGCCAACGTCCTGACTTTC.

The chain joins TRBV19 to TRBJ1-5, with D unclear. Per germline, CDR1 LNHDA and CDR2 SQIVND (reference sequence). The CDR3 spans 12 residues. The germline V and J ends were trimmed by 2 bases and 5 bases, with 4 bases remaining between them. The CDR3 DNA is TGTGCCAGTAGTATACAGGATCAGCCCCAGCATTTT. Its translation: CASSIQDQPQHF.

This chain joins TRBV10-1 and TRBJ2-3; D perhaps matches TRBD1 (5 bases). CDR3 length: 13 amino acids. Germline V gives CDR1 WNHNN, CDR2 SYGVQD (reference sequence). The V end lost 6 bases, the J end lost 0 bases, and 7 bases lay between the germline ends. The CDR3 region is CASRGASTDTQYF. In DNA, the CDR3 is TGCGCCAGCAGAGGGGCCAGCACAGATACGCAGTATTTT.

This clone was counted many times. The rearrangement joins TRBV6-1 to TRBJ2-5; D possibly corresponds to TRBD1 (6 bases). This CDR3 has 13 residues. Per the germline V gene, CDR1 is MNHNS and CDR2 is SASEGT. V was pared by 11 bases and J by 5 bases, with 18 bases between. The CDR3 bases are TGTGCCGGCTCGGGACATATGCACGAGACCCAGTACTTC. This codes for CAGSGHMHETQYF.

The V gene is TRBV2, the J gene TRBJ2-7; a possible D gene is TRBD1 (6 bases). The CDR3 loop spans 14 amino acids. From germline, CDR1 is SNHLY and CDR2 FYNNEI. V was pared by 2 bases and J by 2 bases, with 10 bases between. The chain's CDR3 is CASSERQGPYEQYF. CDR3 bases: TGTGCCAGCAGTGAAAGGCAGGGGCCCTACGAGCAGTACTTC.

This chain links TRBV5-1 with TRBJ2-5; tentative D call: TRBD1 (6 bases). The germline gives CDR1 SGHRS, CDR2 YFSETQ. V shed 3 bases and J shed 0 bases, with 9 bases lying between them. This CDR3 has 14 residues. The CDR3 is CASSYGQNQETQYF. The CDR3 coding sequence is TGCGCCAGCAGCTACGGACAGAACCAAGAGACCCAGTACTTC.

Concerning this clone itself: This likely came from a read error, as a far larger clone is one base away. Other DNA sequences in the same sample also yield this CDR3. CDR3 nucleotides: TGCGCCAGCAGCTTTGGTCAGACAGATACGCAGTATTTT. It translates to CASSFGQTDTQYF. V is TRBV5-1 and J is TRBJ2-3; D is unresolved. The CDR3 is 13 residues long. V was clipped by 2 bases and J by 3 bases, with 7 bases between them. Germline V gene lookup returns CDR1 SGHRS and CDR2 YFSETQ.

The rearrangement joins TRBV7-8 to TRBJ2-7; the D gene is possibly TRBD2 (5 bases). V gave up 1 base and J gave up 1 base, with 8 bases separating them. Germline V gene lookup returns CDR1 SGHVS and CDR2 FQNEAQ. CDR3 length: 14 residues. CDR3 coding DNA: TGTGCCAGCAGCTTAGTTAGGGAGTCCTACGAGCAGTACTTC. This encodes CASSLVRESYEQYF. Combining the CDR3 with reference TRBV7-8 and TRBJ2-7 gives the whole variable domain GAGVSQSPRYKVAKRGQDVALRCDPISGHVSLFWYQQALGQGPEFLTYFQNEAQLDKSGLPSDRFFAERPEGSVSTLKIQRTQQEDSAVYLCASSLVRESYEQYFGPGTRLTVT.

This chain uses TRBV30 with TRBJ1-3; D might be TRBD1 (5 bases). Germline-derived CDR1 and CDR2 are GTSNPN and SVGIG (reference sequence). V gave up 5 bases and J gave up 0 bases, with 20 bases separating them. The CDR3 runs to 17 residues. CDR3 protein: CAWSTQITGNSGNTIYF. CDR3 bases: TGTGCCTGGTCTACACAAATCACAGGAAACTCTGGAAACACCATATATTTT.

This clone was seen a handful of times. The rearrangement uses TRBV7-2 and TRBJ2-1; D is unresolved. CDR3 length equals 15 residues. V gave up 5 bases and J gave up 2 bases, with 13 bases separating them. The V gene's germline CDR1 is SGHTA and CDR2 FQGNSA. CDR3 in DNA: TGTGCCAGCAGCCTTGACGGTGTGGCCTACAATGAGCAGTTCTTC. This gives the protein CASSLDGVAYNEQFF.

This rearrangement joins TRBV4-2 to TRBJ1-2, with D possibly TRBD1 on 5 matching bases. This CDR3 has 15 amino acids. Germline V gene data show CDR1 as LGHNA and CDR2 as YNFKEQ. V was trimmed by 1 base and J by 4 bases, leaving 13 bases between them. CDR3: CASSQGVGPLYGYTF. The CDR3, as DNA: TGTGCCAGCAGCCAAGGCGTGGGACCGCTCTATGGCTACACCTTC.

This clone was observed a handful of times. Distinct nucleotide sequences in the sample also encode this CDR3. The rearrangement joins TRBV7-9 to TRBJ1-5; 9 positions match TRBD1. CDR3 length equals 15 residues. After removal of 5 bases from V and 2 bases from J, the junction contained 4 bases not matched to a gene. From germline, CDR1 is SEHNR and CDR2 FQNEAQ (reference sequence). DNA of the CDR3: TGTGCCAGCAGCCCACAGGGGGCGGGCAATCAGCCCCAGCATTTT. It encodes CASSPQGAGNQPQHF.

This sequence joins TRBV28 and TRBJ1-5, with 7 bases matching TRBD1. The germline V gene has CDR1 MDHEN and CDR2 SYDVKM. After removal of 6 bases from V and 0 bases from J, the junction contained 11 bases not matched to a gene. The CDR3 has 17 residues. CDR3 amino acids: CASRLRTGVNSNQPQHF. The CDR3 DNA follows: TGTGCCAGCAGATTACGGACAGGTGTTAATAGCAATCAGCCCCAGCATTTT.

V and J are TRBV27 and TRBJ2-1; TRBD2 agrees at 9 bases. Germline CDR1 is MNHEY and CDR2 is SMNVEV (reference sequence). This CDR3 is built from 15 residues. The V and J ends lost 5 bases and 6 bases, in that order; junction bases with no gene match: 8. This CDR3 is CASSPRTSVGNEQFF. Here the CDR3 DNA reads TGTGCCAGCAGTCCCAGGACTAGCGTGGGCAATGAGCAGTTCTTC.

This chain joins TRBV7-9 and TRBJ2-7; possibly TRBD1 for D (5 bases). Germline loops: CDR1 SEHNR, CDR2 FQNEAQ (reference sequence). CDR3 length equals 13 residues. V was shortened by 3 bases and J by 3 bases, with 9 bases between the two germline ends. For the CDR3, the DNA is TGTGCCAGCAGCTTTACAGGTCTCTACGAGCAGTACTTC. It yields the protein CASSFTGLYEQYF.

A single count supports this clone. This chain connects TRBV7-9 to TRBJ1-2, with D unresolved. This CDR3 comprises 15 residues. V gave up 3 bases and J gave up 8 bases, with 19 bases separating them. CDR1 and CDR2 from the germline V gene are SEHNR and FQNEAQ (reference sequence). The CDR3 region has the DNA TGTGCCAGCAGCTTCCATATGGGGAGTGACTCGGGCTACACCTTC. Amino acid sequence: CASSFHMGSDSGYTF.

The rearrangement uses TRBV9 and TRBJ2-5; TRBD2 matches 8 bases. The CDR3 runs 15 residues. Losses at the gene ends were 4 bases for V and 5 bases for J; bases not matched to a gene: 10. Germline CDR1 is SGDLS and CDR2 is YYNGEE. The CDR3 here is CASSHFSGAAETQYF. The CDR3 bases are TGTGCCAGCAGCCATTTTAGCGGGGCAGCGGAGACCCAGTACTTC.

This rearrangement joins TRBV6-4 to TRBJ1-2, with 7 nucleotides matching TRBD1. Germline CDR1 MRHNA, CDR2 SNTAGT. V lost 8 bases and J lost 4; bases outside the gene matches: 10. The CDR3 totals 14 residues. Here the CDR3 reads CASHPGQTGYGYTF. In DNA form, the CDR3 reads TGTGCCAGCCATCCGGGACAGACGGGCTATGGCTACACCTTC.